A selection of T cell receptor beta chains follows, all from one sample in a study of T cells in Graves' hyperthyroidism and ophthalmopathy. TCRdb called the multiplex PCR reads again in MiXCR, with one record for every CDR3 protein. The sample shows about 560,000 distinct CDR3 sequences, approximately 15% of them seen only once. Sequencing was carried out using blood. The origin of the receptors is a woman younger than 35 with Graves' hyperthyroidism. Each CDR3 is given with its conserved first and last residue. Each record gives: D gene, V gene, clone size, J gene, CDR3 protein, CDR3 DNA. A D gene is named only where the DNA matches it firmly. The listing skips clone size in some rows; elsewhere it reads once, few, many or a size class.

NA	TRBV20-1	few	TRBJ1-5	CSVRDGNQPQHF	TGCAGTGTAAGGGACGGAAATCAGCCCCAGCATTTT
NA	TRBV11-2	many	TRBJ1-4	CASSFRGAVNEKLFF	TGTGCCAGCAGCTTCAGAGGTGCGGTAAATGAAAAACTGTTTTTT
TRBD2	TRBV20-1	many	TRBJ2-1	CSAAETSGLSSYNEQFF	TGCAGTGCCGCGGAGACTAGCGGCCTTAGCTCCTACAATGAGCAGTTCTTC
NA	TRBV7-2	many	TRBJ2-5	CASSLELSGGGRGTQYF	TGTGCCAGCAGCTTAGAATTGTCGGGGGGCGGAAGGGGGACCCAGTACTTC
NA	TRBV19	few	TRBJ2-1	CASSKAGSSYNEQFF	TGTGCCAGTAGTAAGGCGGGGAGCTCCTACAATGAGCAGTTCTTC
NA	TRBV7-9	NA	TRBJ1-2	CASSLANGRANYGYTF	TGTGCCAGCAGCTTAGCCAACGGACGGGCCAACTATGGCTACACCTTC
TRBD2	TRBV6-1	NA	TRBJ2-3	CASKVWRGGGTQYF	TGTGCCAGCAAAGTTTGGCGGGGGGGCGGTACGCAGTATTTT
NA	TRBV14	NA	TRBJ1-6	CASSQGLNRNSPLHF	TGTGCCAGCAGCCAAGGTCTAAACCGGAATTCACCCCTCCACTTT
NA	TRBV20-1	NA	TRBJ1-5	CSVQGAPAQPQHF	TGCAGTGTCCAGGGTGCCCCGGCCCAGCCCCAGCATTTT
NA	TRBV6-2/TRBV6-3	NA	TRBJ2-2	CASSYVGVHTGELFF	TGTGCCAGCAGTTACGTGGGGGTTCACACCGGGGAGCTGTTTTTT
TRBD1	TRBV30	NA	TRBJ1-1	CAWSPRGQANTEAFF	TGTGCCTGGAGTCCCCGGGGACAGGCAAACACTGAAGCTTTCTTT
NA	TRBV20-1	many	TRBJ1-5	CSARVVLRQHF	TGCAGTGCTAGAGTGGTGTTGCGCCAGCATTTT
NA	TRBV11-3	many	TRBJ2-1	CASSPNSYNEQFF	TGTGCCAGCAGCCCCAACTCCTACAATGAGCAGTTCTTC
TRBD1	TRBV2	many	TRBJ2-5	CASRGTGGETQYF	TGTGCCAGCAGGGGGACAGGGGGAGAGACCCAGTACTTC
NA	TRBV7-2	once	TRBJ2-1	CASSLVQETQFF	TGTGCCAGCAGCTTAGTACAAGAGACCCAGTTCTTC
NA	TRBV15	few	TRBJ2-4	CATSRDQGGNIQYF	TGTGCCACCAGCAGAGATCAGGGCGGAAACATTCAGTACTTC
NA	TRBV28	many	TRBJ1-1	CASSILGRNTEAFF	TGTGCCAGCAGTATACTCGGGAGGAACACTGAAGCTTTCTTT
TRBD1	TRBV20-1	NA	TRBJ1-1	CSARDWRGTGVRFTEAFF	TGCAGTGCTAGAGATTGGCGCGGGACAGGGGTCAGGTTCACTGAAGCTTTCTTT
NA	TRBV12-3/TRBV12-4	NA	TRBJ1-5	CASSLPSGGQPQHF	TGTGCCAGCAGTTTGCCCTCGGGTGGTCAGCCCCAGCATTTT
TRBD2	TRBV28	many	TRBJ2-1	CASSLYSSGNEQFF	TGTGCCAGCAGTTTATATTCTAGCGGAAATGAGCAGTTCTTC
NA	TRBV2	many	TRBJ1-1	CASKHRGMNTEAFF	TGTGCCAGCAAACATAGGGGAATGAACACTGAAGCTTTCTTT
TRBD1	TRBV4-1	few	TRBJ2-3	CASSQPLRDRSHTQYF	TGCGCCAGCAGCCAACCGCTAAGGGACAGAAGCCATACGCAGTATTTT
NA	TRBV14	NA	TRBJ2-7	CASSQDWNEQYF	TGTGCCAGCAGCCAAGATTGGAACGAGCAGTACTTC
NA	TRBV12-3/TRBV12-4	NA	TRBJ2-1	CARSGQGRYEDEQFF	TGTGCCAGGAGCGGGCAGGGTCGATATGAAGATGAGCAGTTCTTC
NA	TRBV6-1	few	TRBJ2-6	CASSDQAGTGANVLTF	TGTGCCAGCAGTGACCAGGCAGGGACTGGGGCCAACGTCCTGACTTTC
NA	TRBV12-3/TRBV12-4	few	TRBJ2-1	CASTQGDEQFF	TGTGCCAGCACCCAGGGCGATGAGCAGTTCTTC
TRBD2	TRBV2	many	TRBJ2-2	CASSEVRLAGGNTGELFF	TGTGCCAGCAGTGAGGTGCGACTAGCGGGAGGGAACACCGGGGAGCTGTTTTTT
TRBD1	TRBV14	few	TRBJ1-1	CASSLTGRIGVTEAFF	TGTGCCAGCAGCCTGACAGGGAGGATAGGTGTCACTGAAGCTTTCTTT
NA	TRBV7-8	many	TRBJ1-5	CASSPREYSNQPQHF	TGTGCCAGCAGCCCCCGCGAGTATAGCAATCAGCCCCAGCATTTT
TRBD2	TRBV20-1	many	TRBJ2-1	CSARDRVAGVRRDNEQFF	TGCAGTGCTAGAGATCGTGTAGCGGGAGTAAGGCGAGACAATGAGCAGTTCTTC
NA	TRBV10-3	NA	TRBJ2-2	CAISFTGELFF	TGTGCCATCAGTTTCACCGGGGAGCTGTTTTTT
NA	TRBV13	few	TRBJ1-6	CASSPALPGSYNSPLHF	TGTGCCAGCAGCCCAGCCCTCCCGGGCTCCTATAATTCACCCCTCCACTTT
TRBD1	TRBV4-1	NA	TRBJ2-4	CASSQDGVDRLAKNIQYF	TGCGCCAGCAGCCAAGACGGGGTGGACAGGCTAGCCAAAAACATTCAGTACTTC
TRBD2	TRBV19	NA	TRBJ2-7	CASSVSGGNYEQYF	TGTGCCAGTAGTGTTAGCGGGGGTAACTACGAGCAGTACTTC
TRBD2	TRBV20-1	many	TRBJ2-1	CSARGTSGMLGLEQFF	TGCAGTGCTAGGGGGACTAGCGGGATGTTGGGTTTGGAGCAGTTCTTC
NA	TRBV28	few	TRBJ1-4	CASNDGHATNEKLFF	TGTGCCAGCAACGATGGACACGCAACTAATGAAAAACTGTTTTTT
TRBD2	TRBV27	NA	TRBJ2-7	CASSDSLGLAGGSHRAYEQYF	TGTGCCAGCAGTGATTCTCTGGGACTAGCGGGAGGATCGCATCGAGCCTACGAGCAGTACTTC
NA	TRBV6-1	few	TRBJ1-1	CASSEMARGFSEAFF	TGTGCCAGCAGTGAAATGGCCAGAGGGTTCTCTGAAGCTTTCTTT